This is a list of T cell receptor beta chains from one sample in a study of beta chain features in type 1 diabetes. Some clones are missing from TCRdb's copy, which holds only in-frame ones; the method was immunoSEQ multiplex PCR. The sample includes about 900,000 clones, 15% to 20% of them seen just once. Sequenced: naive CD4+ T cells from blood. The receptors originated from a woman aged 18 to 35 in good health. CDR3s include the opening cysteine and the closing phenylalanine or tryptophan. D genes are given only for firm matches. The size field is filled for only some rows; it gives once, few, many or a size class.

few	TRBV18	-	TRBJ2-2	CASSPVQGTNTGELFF	TGTGCCAGCTCACCGGTACAGGGCACGAACACCGGGGAGCTGTTTTTT
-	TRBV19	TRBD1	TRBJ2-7	CASSIAGQGYEQYF	TGTGCCAGTAGTATTGCGGGACAGGGTTACGAGCAGTACTTC
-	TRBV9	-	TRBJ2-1	CASSVSRGGNEQFF	TGTGCCAGCAGCGTATCTAGAGGCGGTAATGAGCAGTTCTTC
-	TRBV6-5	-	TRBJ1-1	CASTREQNTEAFF	TGTGCCAGCACCAGAGAACAGAACACTGAAGCTTTCTTT
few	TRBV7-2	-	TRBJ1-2	CASSLDRGGSYTF	TGTGCCAGCAGCTTAGACCGGGGAGGGAGCTACACCTTC
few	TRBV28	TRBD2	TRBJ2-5	CASSLGTSGPQETQYF	TGTGCCAGCAGTTTGGGGACTAGCGGCCCCCAAGAGACCCAGTACTTC
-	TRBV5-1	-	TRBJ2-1	CASSIRGLDEQFF	TGCGCCAGCAGCATAAGGGGACTCGATGAGCAGTTCTTC
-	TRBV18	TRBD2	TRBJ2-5	CASSPRTSGRETQYF	TGTGCCAGCTCACCCAGGACTAGCGGGAGAGAGACCCAGTACTTC
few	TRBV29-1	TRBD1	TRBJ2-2	CSVRTGRNTGELFF	TGCAGCGTCCGGACAGGGCGGAACACCGGGGAGCTGTTTTTT
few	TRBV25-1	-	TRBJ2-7	CASSERTGSIYEQYF	TGTGCCAGCAGTGAGCGCACAGGCTCTATCTACGAGCAGTACTTC
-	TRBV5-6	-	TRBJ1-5	CASSRARVGNQPQHF	TGTGCCAGCAGCCGCGCGAGGGTAGGCAATCAGCCCCAGCATTTT
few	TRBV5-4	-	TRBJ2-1	CASSSLGTPYNEQFF	TGTGCCAGCAGCTCCCTAGGGACGCCATACAATGAGCAGTTCTTC
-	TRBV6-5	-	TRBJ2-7	CASSVHQGSPYEQYF	TGTGCCAGCAGTGTCCACCAGGGTTCCCCCTACGAGCAGTACTTC
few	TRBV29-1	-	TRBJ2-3	CSVEEGGTDTQYF	TGCAGCGTTGAGGAGGGGGGAACAGATACGCAGTATTTT
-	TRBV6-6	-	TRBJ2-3	CASSYRAEEDTQYF	TGTGCCAGCAGTTATCGGGCAGAGGAAGATACGCAGTATTTT
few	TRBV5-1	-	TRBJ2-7	CASSLQPLGVNYEQYF	TGCGCCAGCAGCCTCCAACCCCTAGGGGTAAACTACGAGCAGTACTTC
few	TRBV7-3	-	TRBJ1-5	CASSLCRVYQPQHF	TGTGCCAGCAGCTTATGCAGGGTCTATCAGCCCCAGCATTTT
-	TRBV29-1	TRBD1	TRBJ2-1	CSVFIPGGVRNEQFF	TGCAGCGTTTTCATCCCAGGGGGCGTGAGAAATGAGCAGTTCTTC
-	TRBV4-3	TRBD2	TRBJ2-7	CASSQYSGGYEQYF	TGCGCCAGCAGCCAATATTCCGGGGGGTACGAGCAGTACTTC
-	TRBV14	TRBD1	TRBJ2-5	CASSASGQGLTQYF	TGTGCCAGCAGCGCCTCCGGACAGGGCTTGACCCAGTACTTC
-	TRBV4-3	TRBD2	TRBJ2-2	CASSQTSALTGELFF	TGCGCCAGCAGCCAGACTAGCGCCCTCACCGGGGAGCTGTTTTTT
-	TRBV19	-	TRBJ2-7	CASSMLASSYEQYF	TGTGCCAGTAGTATGCTAGCGAGCAGCTACGAGCAGTACTTC
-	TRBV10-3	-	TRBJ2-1	CAISGSGSSYNEQFF	TGTGCCATCAGTGGTTCGGGGAGCTCCTACAATGAGCAGTTCTTC
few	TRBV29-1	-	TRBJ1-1	CSVPRRDVNTEAFF	TGCAGCGTTCCGAGAAGGGATGTTAACACTGAAGCTTTCTTT
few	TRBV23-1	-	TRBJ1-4	CASPLAHSTNEKLFF	TGCGCCAGTCCTCTCGCTCATTCAACTAATGAAAAACTGTTTTTT
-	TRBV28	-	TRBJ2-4	CASRQGWVDIQYF	TGTGCCAGCAGGCAGGGGTGGGTTGACATTCAGTACTTC
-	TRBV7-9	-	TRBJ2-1	CASSLGVLALTYNEQFF	TGTGCCAGCAGCTTAGGGGTACTAGCCCTAACCTACAATGAGCAGTTCTTC
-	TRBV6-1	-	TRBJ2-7	CASRRDILYEQYF	TGTGCCAGTAGAAGGGACATCCTATACGAGCAGTACTTC
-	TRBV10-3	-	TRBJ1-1	CAISESGQEAFF	TGTGCCATCAGTGAGTCCGGACAGGAAGCTTTCTTT